This TCR beta chain was sequenced in a study of CD8+ T cells in alopecia areata. General study points: Scalp samples also contribute reads from the resident alphabeta T cells found in normal skin. Clonality in lesional scalp, especially alopecia totalis/universalis, exceeded that of normal scalp.

Obtained from alopecia areata patients were lesional scalp punch biopsies along with peripheral blood. Sorting of CD4+ and CD8+ T cells was performed on PBMCs. Sequencing used cDNA as its template, made by extracting RNA and reverse transcribing it. Data came from immunoSEQ multiplex PCR; TCRdb stores just in-frame clones and leaves some out. The sample lists about 110,000 clones; 50% to 60% were seen once. CDR3 length equals 12 residues. Germline V gene data show CDR1 as GTSNPN and CDR2 as SVGIG (reference sequence). V dropped 5 bases and J dropped 0 bases, with 8 bases sitting between them. Regarding this clone: Antigen: not known.

The sample taken for sequencing was NKG2D-low CD8+ T cells sorted from blood. The receptor was derived from a human donor with alopecia areata. This chain uses TRBV30 with TRBJ2-7; D uncertain. The CDR3 coding sequence is TGTGCCTGGTCTCCTAACTCCTACGAGCAGTACTTC. Amino acid sequence: CAWSPNSYEQYF. The whole variable domain, remainder taken from reference TRBV30 and TRBJ2-7, is SQTIHQWPATLVQPVGSPLSLECTVEGTSNPNLYWYRQAAGRGLQLLFYSVGIGQISSEVPQNLSASRPQDRQFILSSKKLLLSDSGFYLCAWSPNSYEQYFGPGTRLTVT.